A single T cell receptor beta chain is shown here with its context. This entry is derived from a study of blood T cell repertoires in COVID-19. Turning to the study itself: Donors in the United States, Italy and Spain gave samples during acute or convalescent COVID-19. Sample material is recorded as cDNA or gDNA derived from T cells, B-cell-depleted T cells, or PBMCs.

CDR1 SGHRS and CDR2 YFSETQ come from the germline V gene. The V segment lost 4 bases and the J segment 4 bases; nucleotides outside the gene matches: 9. This CDR3 spans 15 amino acids. Original handling: Reference gene primer amplification gave estimated nucleated cell counts. Clones were read by immunoSEQ multiplex PCR, and TCRdb kept only the in-frame ones, dropping some. V and J calls plus clone size are reproduced from that table; the DNA served to infer D and trimming. Among approximately 100,000 clones listed, around 79% were seen once. This receptor was obtained from a man in his 70s with active or convalescent COVID-19. The chain joins TRBV5-1 to TRBJ2-7, with 9 bases aligning to TRBD1. Sequenced sample: peripheral blood. CDR3 nucleotides: TGCGCCAGCAGCCTCCTAGGGGACAGGGATTACGAGCAGTACTTC. Its translation is CASSLLGDRDYEQYF.